Listed here are 21 T cell receptor beta chains from one sample, sequenced in a study of blood T cell repertoires in COVID-19. The table came from immunoSEQ multiplex PCR; TCRdb's copy has only in-frame clones and leaves some out. The data show under 250,000 clones, with 70% to 90% seen just once and roughly 2.6% held by the top ten. The sample consisted of peripheral blood. These receptors all stem from a man between 25 and 39 years old with COVID-19, enrolled during active disease.

This chain joins TRBV11-2 and TRBJ2-7; D is perhaps TRBD1 (6 bases). The CDR3 runs to 15 residues. The V end lost 4 bases, the J end lost 4 bases, and 17 bases lay between the germline ends. The germline gives CDR1 SGHAT, CDR2 FQNNGV. This CDR3 reads CASSSTNRVTYEQYF. In DNA form, the CDR3 reads TGTGCCAGCAGCTCAACAAACAGGGTTACGTACGAGCAGTACTTC.

V usage is TRBV7-9 and J usage is TRBJ1-2; D uncertain. V was clipped by 5 bases and J by 4 bases, with 8 bases between them. Germline V gene lookup returns CDR1 SEHNR and CDR2 FQNEAQ (reference sequence). The CDR3 loop spans 12 amino acids. The CDR3 spells CASSSGSYGYTF. Here the CDR3 DNA reads TGTGCCAGCAGCAGTGGCTCCTATGGCTACACCTTC.

The J gene is TRBJ1-4, the V gene TRBV30, with 8 bases identical to TRBD1. Germline loops: CDR1 GTSNPN, CDR2 SVGIG (reference sequence). V lost 3 bases and J lost 8; bases outside the gene matches: 8. CDR3 length equals 14 residues. CDR3 region: CAWSGGQGEEKLFF. The DNA for the CDR3 is TGTGCCTGGAGCGGAGGACAGGGTGAGGAAAAACTGTTTTTT. The variable domain in full, with the rest retrieved from reference TRBV30 and TRBJ1-4, is SQTIHQWPATLVQPVGSPLSLECTVEGTSNPNLYWYRQAAGRGLQLLFYSVGIGQISSEVPQNLSASRPQDRQFILSSKKLLLSDSGFYLCAWSGGQGEEKLFFGSGTQLSVL.

The chain couples TRBV7-9 to TRBJ2-5; TRBD1 agrees at 9 bases. V gave up 5 bases and J gave up 5 bases; unmatched junction bases: 6. The CDR3 contains 14 residues. CDR1 and CDR2 from the germline V gene are SEHNR and FQNEAQ (reference sequence). The CDR3 DNA reads as TGTGCCAGCAGCCCACATGGGACAGGGGAGACCCAGTACTTC. Its protein product is CASSPHGTGETQYF.

The CDR3 region is CASSPLGQGATGELFF. Here the CDR3 DNA reads TGTGCCAGCTCACCTTTGGGACAGGGGGCAACCGGGGAGCTGTTTTTT. V gene TRBV18 combines with J gene TRBJ2-2; 12 nucleotides align to TRBD1. Germline assignment: CDR1 KGHSH and CDR2 LQKENI. V dropped 3 bases and J dropped 5; count of bases not matched to a gene: 4. The CDR3 extends over 16 amino acids.

This chain joins TRBV7-2 and TRBJ2-2; D ambiguous. Trimming shortened V by 1 base and J by 5 bases, and 11 bases separated the two germline ends. Germline V gene data show CDR1 as SGHTA and CDR2 as FQGNSA. The CDR3 consists of 15 residues. The CDR3 nucleotides read TGTGCCAGCAGCTTAGGATCGTCCCAGACCGGGGAGCTGTTTTTT. This gives the protein CASSLGSSQTGELFF.

A few counts support this clone. The chain combines TRBV18 with TRBJ1-2; possible D gene TRBD1, 6 bases. This CDR3 spans 13 amino acids. Germline V lookup: CDR1 KGHSH, CDR2 LQKENI. V was pared by 3 bases and J by 6 bases, with 11 bases between. The CDR3 protein is CASSPTGPDGYTF. CDR3 nucleotides: TGTGCCAGCTCACCTACAGGGCCCGATGGCTACACCTTC. Together with reference TRBV18 and TRBJ1-2, the CDR3 gives the full variable domain: NAGVMQNPRHLVRRRGQEARLRCSPMKGHSHVYWYRQLPEEGLKFMVYLQKENIIDESGMPKERFSAEFPKEGPSILRIQQVVRGDSAAYFCASSPTGPDGYTFGSGTRLTVV.

The chain couples TRBV7-9 to TRBJ2-1, with a weak D call TRBD1 (6 bases). The CDR3 runs to 17 residues. Germline V gene data show CDR1 as SEHNR and CDR2 as FQNEAQ (reference sequence). Trimming took 7 bases from V and 1 from J, leaving 20 bases between them. This CDR3 reads CASILTPGQFSYNEQFF. CDR3 DNA sequence: TGTGCCAGCATCCTCACCCCAGGACAGTTTTCCTACAATGAGCAGTTCTTC.

The CDR3: CASSSYSRQDYGYTF. CDR3 bases: TGTGCCAGCAGCTCGTACAGCAGACAGGACTATGGCTACACCTTC. The V gene is TRBV7-9, the J gene TRBJ1-2; weak D call: TRBD1 (6 bases). Deletions cut 4 bases from V and 3 bases from J, with 15 bases between. The CDR3 is 15 residues long. Looked up from germline, CDR1 is SEHNR and CDR2 is FQNEAQ (reference sequence).

The rearrangement uses TRBV7-9 and TRBJ1-1, with 7 nucleotides matching TRBD1. The CDR3 consists of 13 residues. Losses at the gene ends were 5 bases for V and 11 bases for J; bases not matched to a gene: 11. Germline V gene sequence: CDR1 SEHNR, CDR2 FQNEAQ (reference sequence). The CDR3 DNA reads as TGTGCCAGCAGCCGACAGGGTGGTGTGTTGGCTTTCTTT. Its translation is CASSRQGGVLAFF.

The V gene is TRBV7-7, the J gene TRBJ2-1, with TRBD2 matching 11 bases. V shed 1 base and J 9 bases; nucleotides not matched to a gene: 8. The length of the CDR3 is 16 residues. Germline V lookup: CDR1 SSHAT, CDR2 FNYEAQ (reference sequence). DNA for the CDR3: TGTGCCAGCAGCTTAGGTCCTAGCGGGGGGACAGGTGAGCAGTTCTTC. Protein sequence: CASSLGPSGGTGEQFF.

This chain uses TRBV29-1 with TRBJ1-3; D gene ambiguous. Germline values: CDR1 SQVTM, CDR2 ANQGSEA. V lost 7 bases to trimming and J lost 0 bases, with 4 bases between them. CDR3 length: 11 amino acids. The CDR3 sequence: CSASSGNTIYF. Here the CDR3 DNA reads TGCAGCGCTAGCTCTGGAAACACCATATATTTT.

The chain has TRBV9 and TRBJ2-3; TRBD1 aligns across 10 bases. The CDR3 contains 16 residues. Germline V gene lookup returns CDR1 SGDLS and CDR2 YYNGEE. With V trimmed by 0 bases and J by 6 bases, 7 bases remained unmatched. The CDR3 nucleotides read TGTGCCAGCAGCGTAGACCCGGGACAGGGGAGGGATACGCAGTATTTT. It specifies CASSVDPGQGRDTQYF.

The rearrangement uses TRBV10-1 and TRBJ2-2, with D tentatively TRBD2 (6 bases). V lost 7 bases to trimming and J lost 3 bases, with 21 bases between them. The CDR3 length is 17 residues. The germline gives CDR1 WNHNN, CDR2 SYGVQD (reference sequence). The CDR3 nucleotides are TGCGCCAGCACCTCGGACGGACTATTCGGAGACACCGGGGAGCTGTTTTTT. It yields the protein CASTSDGLFGDTGELFF.

This clone was detected a few times. The CDR3 DNA sequence: TGTGCCAGCAGCTTAGAGGGTAACCGGCAGCCCCAGCATTTT. Its translation is CASSLEGNRQPQHF. V is TRBV5-8 and J is TRBJ1-5; D is unresolved. Trimming removed 2 bases from V and 7 bases from J, with 13 bases in between. CDR3 length: 14 amino acids. Germline V gene sequence: CDR1 SGHTS, CDR2 YDEGEE.

V gene TRBV29-1 combines with J gene TRBJ2-7; 9 bases match TRBD1. The CDR3 is 13 residues long. With 6 bases clipped from V and 3 bases from J, the junction kept 6 bases outside the gene matches. CDR1 is SQVTM and CDR2 is ANQGSEA in the germline V gene. In DNA, the CDR3 is TGCAGCGTCCGAGGACAGGGGAACTACGAGCAGTACTTC. It is translated as CSVRGQGNYEQYF.

This rearrangement joins TRBV2 to TRBJ2-1, with a possible D match to TRBD1 (6 bases). This CDR3 region has 13 residues. Trimming pared 6 bases from V and 9 bases from J, leaving 15 bases between. CDR1 is SNHLY and CDR2 is FYNNEI in the germline V gene. The CDR3 DNA reads TGTGCCAGCAGGGCGCTGGGGGCCCGTGAGCAGTTCTTC. As protein: CASRALGAREQFF.

The chain has TRBV2 and TRBJ2-1; tentatively, D is TRBD2 (5 bases). Germline CDR1 and CDR2: SNHLY and FYNNEI. The CDR3 is 13 residues long. V lost 5 bases to trimming and J lost 10 bases, with 15 bases between them. In DNA form, the CDR3 reads TGTGCCAGCAGTCCTGGGGAGAGTCCCGAGCAGTTCTTC. Translating gives CASSPGESPEQFF.

This rearrangement joins TRBV30 to TRBJ2-7, with unresolved D. From germline, CDR1 is GTSNPN and CDR2 SVGIG (reference sequence). V dropped 4 bases and J dropped 1 base, with 17 bases sitting between them. CDR3 size: 15 residues. CDR3 region: CAWNFRGVYSYEQYF. CDR3 DNA sequence: TGTGCCTGGAATTTTAGAGGAGTTTATTCCTACGAGCAGTACTTC.

The rearrangement uses TRBV18 and TRBJ2-7, with 7 bases fitting TRBD1. CDR3 length: 15 amino acids. CDR1 and CDR2 from the germline V gene are KGHSH and LQKENI. V was clipped by 2 bases and J by 4 bases; unmatched bases: 8. The CDR3 protein is CASSPSRDSFYEQYF. The CDR3 nucleotides are TGTGCCAGCTCACCAAGTAGGGACAGCTTTTACGAGCAGTACTTC.

The V call is TRBV11-3, the J call TRBJ2-3; TRBD1 is a possible D gene (6 bases). Trimming left V 2 bases short and J 1 base short, with 7 bases between. Germline CDR1 is SGHNT and CDR2 is YENEEA. The CDR3 runs to 14 residues. The CDR3 coding sequence is TGTGCCAGCAGCTTATCAGGGGGCACAGATACGCAGTATTTT. It yields the protein CASSLSGGTDTQYF.